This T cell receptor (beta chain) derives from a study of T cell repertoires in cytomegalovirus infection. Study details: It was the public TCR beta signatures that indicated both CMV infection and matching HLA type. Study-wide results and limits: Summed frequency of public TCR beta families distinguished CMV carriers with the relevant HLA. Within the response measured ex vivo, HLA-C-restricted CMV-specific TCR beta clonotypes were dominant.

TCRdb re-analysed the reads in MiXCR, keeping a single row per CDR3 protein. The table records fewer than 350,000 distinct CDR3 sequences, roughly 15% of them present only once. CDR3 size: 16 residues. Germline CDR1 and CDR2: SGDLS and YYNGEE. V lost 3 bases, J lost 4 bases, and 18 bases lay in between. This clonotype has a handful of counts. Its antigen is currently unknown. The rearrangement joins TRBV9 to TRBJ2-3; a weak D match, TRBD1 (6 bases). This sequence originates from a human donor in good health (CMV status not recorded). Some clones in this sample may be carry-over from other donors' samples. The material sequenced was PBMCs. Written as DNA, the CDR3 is TGTGCCAGCAGCGCGCAGCCAGGGGCGAGTGCAGATACGCAGTATTTT. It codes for CASSAQPGASADTQYF.